This T cell receptor beta chain was retrieved from a study of blood T cell repertoires in COVID-19. In the original analysis: It was from reference gene primer amplification that nucleated cell counts were estimated. The data were produced by immunoSEQ multiplex PCR, yet TCRdb's version contains in-frame clones alone and is incomplete. Clonal size and the V and J genes are those of that table, whereas D and trimming came from the DNA. The sample includes over 200,000 clones, 65% to 90% of them seen just once. This clone was counted ten times or more. The junction and the germline gene differ at one end; a read error may be behind it. CDR1 and CDR2 from the germline V gene are SSHAT and FNYEAQ (reference sequence). The CDR3 loop spans 16 amino acids. All enrollees were about 18 to 89 years old and from around 25 US areas. Donors were grouped by their self-reported clinical history.

The TCR comes from a man in his late teens or twenties who had recovered from COVID-19. Sequenced: PBMCs or T cells enriched from blood (not recorded which). The rearrangement uses TRBV7-7 and TRBJ2-1, with D tentatively TRBD2 (6 bases). The CDR3 sequence: CASSSGRLVFGNEQFF. CDR3 bases: TGTGCTAGCAGCTCAGGAAGACTAGTTTTCGGGAATGAGCAGTTCTTC.